The next 3 T cell receptor beta chains were all read from a single sample in a study of Graves' ophthalmopathy and Graves' hyperthyroidism. Transcripts of RNA were the source for amplifying TCR beta CDR3 regions. HTBI primers primed a first-round RT-PCR, and a second-round multiplex PCR followed. One entry per CDR3 protein, called by TCRdb with MiXCR from the multiplex PCR reads. The data show about 740,000 distinct CDR3 sequences, 40% seen once. Material for sequencing was peripheral blood. The receptors derive from an adult man with Graves' ophthalmopathy.

Many counts were recorded for this clonotype. The chain links TRBV10-3 to TRBJ2-2; D might be TRBD2 (5 bases). Between the trimmed V and J ends, which lost 7 bases and 6 bases, there was a span of 6 bases. The CDR3 is made up of 11 amino acids. CDR1 ENHRY and CDR2 SYGVKD come from the germline V gene. Here the CDR3 DNA reads TGTGCCATCACTAGCTCCGGGGAGCTGTTTTTT. The encoded protein is CAITSSGELFF.

There are many counts of this clonotype. The J gene is TRBJ2-7, the V gene TRBV10-3, with TRBD2 matching over 7 bases. Germline CDR1 is ENHRY and CDR2 is SYGVKD. CDR3 size: 15 residues. The junction had 5 bases not matched to a gene; V was cut back by 0 bases and J by 3 bases. CDR3 sequence (DNA): TGTGCCATCAGTGAGTCTGCGGGGGTACGCTACGAGCAGTACTTC. Translation gives CAISESAGVRYEQYF.

CDR3 amino acids: CASSPDRNEKLFF. In nucleotides, the CDR3 is TGTGCCAGCAGCCCGGATAGAAATGAAAAACTGTTTTTT. The V call is TRBV7-9, the J call TRBJ1-4, with no clear D. The CDR3 runs 13 residues. Germline V gene lookup returns CDR1 SEHNR and CDR2 FQNEAQ (reference sequence). V gave up 5 bases and J gave up 5 bases, with 9 bases separating them.